This TCR beta chain was recovered during a study of blood T cell repertoires in COVID-19. Background on the study: The samples span acute and convalescent COVID-19 from the United States, Italy and Spain.

As originally analysed: For nucleated cells, counts were estimated from reference gene primer amplification. Sequencing used immunoSEQ multiplex PCR; TCRdb keeps in-frame clones, though not all of them. The V and J calls and clone size come from that table; D and trimming were worked out from the DNA. The table records 150,000 to 200,000 clones, 90% of them present only once. Sequencing input: peripheral blood. The TCR sequence derives from a man between 45 and 60 years old with acute or convalescent COVID-19.

The CDR3 reads CASSLGGRGSTNQPQHF. The CDR3 DNA follows: TGTGCCAGCAGTTTAGGTGGCAGGGGGTCCACCAATCAGCCCCAGCATTTT. V usage is TRBV27 and J usage is TRBJ1-5; 7 bases match TRBD1. V shed 2 bases, J shed 3 bases, and the junction held 10 bases outside the gene matches. CDR1 is MNHEY, CDR2 SMNVEV, per germline (reference sequence). The CDR3 is 17 residues long.